A single sample gave rise to the 18 T cell receptor beta chains below, sequenced in a study of T cells in Graves' hyperthyroidism and ophthalmopathy. The source material, RNA transcripts, was used to amplify TCR beta CDR3 regions. The HTBI primer set was used in a first-round RT-PCR of the TCR CDR3. Each CDR3 protein is one row after TCRdb ran MiXCR on the multiplex PCR reads. The profile covers a few hundred thousand distinct CDR3 sequences, with about 14% appearing a single time and about 20% taken by the ten largest. The sample consisted of blood. The receptors come from a woman in her 30s with Graves' ophthalmopathy.

This clonotype was found many times. J is TRBJ2-3 and V is TRBV20-1, with D maybe TRBD2 (5 bases). The CDR3 totals 12 residues. V dropped 6 bases and J dropped 1 base, with 8 bases sitting between them. Germline assignment: CDR1 DFQATT and CDR2 SNEGSKA (reference sequence). The CDR3 region has the DNA TGCAGTGCAGGAGCGGGCACAGATACGCAGTATTTT. Translated, it gives CSAGAGTDTQYF.

This clonotype was picked up many times. This may arise from a read error, as a much more abundant clone is one base away. The rearrangement uses TRBV2 and TRBJ1-5; TRBD1 might be the D (6 bases). CDR3 size: 15 residues. Trimming took off 2 bases at V and 5 bases at J, with 13 bases between the two ends. The germline CDR1 and CDR2 sequences are SNHLY and FYNNEI. CDR3 coding DNA: TGTGCCAGCAGTGAACGGTTTTGGACAGATCAGCCCCAGCATTTT. Its protein product is CASSERFWTDQPQHF.

This clonotype occurred many times. V gene TRBV13 combines with J gene TRBJ2-2; the D is unclear. Trimming pared 0 bases from V and 6 bases from J, leaving 11 bases between. CDR3 length: 15 residues. Germline V CDR1 and CDR2: PRHDT, FYEKMQ (reference sequence). The DNA for the CDR3 is TGTGCCAGCAGCTTAGGGAAAAGGCTATCCGGGGAGCTGTTTTTT. This encodes CASSLGKRLSGELFF.

This clonotype was observed at least ten times. The rearrangement uses TRBV10-3 and TRBJ2-1, with 10 bases that match TRBD2. Germline CDR1 reads ENHRY; CDR2 reads SYGVKD. Trimming removed 9 bases from V and 8 bases from J; junction bases left unmatched: 13. The CDR3 consists of 15 residues. The CDR3 reads CAIRKESGGADEQFF. CDR3 DNA sequence: TGTGCCATTAGAAAAGAAAGCGGGGGGGCCGATGAGCAGTTCTTC.

The rearrangement uses TRBV19 and TRBJ1-1, with 11 nucleotides matching TRBD1. With V trimmed by 6 bases and J by 5 bases, 8 bases remained unmatched. The CDR3 contains 15 residues. In germline, CDR1 is LNHDA, CDR2 SQIVND (reference sequence). CDR3 nucleotides: TGTGCCAGTAGCCTTGGGACAGGGGGTTATACTGAAGCTTTCTTT. Translated, it gives CASSLGTGGYTEAFF.

This rearrangement joins TRBV5-6 to TRBJ1-5, with no clear D. V shed 4 bases and J shed 2 bases, with 10 bases lying between them. Per the germline V gene, CDR1 is SGHDT and CDR2 is YYEEEE. This CDR3 is built from 14 residues. The CDR3 loop reads CASSSRWGNQPQHF. In DNA, the CDR3 is TGTGCCAGCAGCAGCAGATGGGGCAATCAGCCCCAGCATTTT.

At least ten counts were recorded for this clonotype. The J gene is TRBJ2-3, the V gene TRBV20-1; TRBD1 matches 12 bases. The CDR3 sequence is 16 residues long. J lost 4 bases, V lost 0 bases, and 5 bases had no gene match. Germline CDR1 and CDR2: DFQATT and SNEGSKA (reference sequence). CDR3 coding DNA: TGCAGTGCTAGAGATCCGGGGACAGGGGGCCCAGATACGCAGTATTTT. The encoded protein is CSARDPGTGGPDTQYF.

Concerning this clonotype itself: Germline and junction disagree at one end, which may indicate a read error. The chain couples TRBV29-1 to TRBJ1-6, with 7 bases aligning to TRBD1. The germline V gene has CDR1 SQVTM and CDR2 ANQGSEA. The CDR3 is 11 residues long. CDR3 amino acids: CSVDVSGTANF. The CDR3 DNA sequence: TGCAGCGTTGATGTATCCGGGACAGCTAACTTT.

This clonotype was seen at least ten times. The rearrangement joins TRBV5-1 to TRBJ2-1; 10 nucleotides align to TRBD1. The CDR3 extends over 16 amino acids. Trimming took 3 bases from V and 7 from J; bases not matched to a gene: 10. CDR1 is SGHRS, CDR2 YFSETQ, per germline. CDR3: CASSSDPGQGNNEQFF. CDR3 nucleotide sequence: TGCGCCAGCAGCTCCGATCCGGGACAGGGGAATAATGAGCAGTTCTTC.

Regarding this clonotype: A much larger clone is a single base away; this may be a read error. The chain couples TRBV18 to TRBJ1-2, with D possibly TRBD1 on 5 matching bases. Germline-derived CDR1 and CDR2 are KGHSH and LQKENI. This CDR3 region has 14 residues. DNA of the CDR3: TGTGTCAGCTCACCAGGGACCTCTAACTATGGCTACACCTTC. The encoded protein is CVSSPGTSNYGYTF. The entire variable domain, with the rest obtained from reference TRBV18 and TRBJ1-2, is as follows: NAGVMQNPRHLVRRRGQEARLRCSPMKGHSHVYWYRQLPEEGLKFMVYLQKENIIDESGMPKERFSAEFPKEGPSILRIQQVVRGDSAAYFCVSSPGTSNYGYTFGSGTRLTVV.

This clonotype showed up many times. V and J are TRBV7-9 and TRBJ2-3; D remains ambiguous. Deletions cut 3 bases from V and 6 bases from J, with 10 bases between. Germline loops: CDR1 SEHNR, CDR2 FQNEAQ (reference sequence). The CDR3 is 13 residues long. CDR3 DNA: TGTGCCAGCAGCTTTAGTAGGGCGGATACGCAGTATTTT. The encoded protein is CASSFSRADTQYF.

Comments on this clonotype: One base away lies a much larger clone, so this may be a sequencing read error. It is likely a read error, because the conserved phenylalanine at the end of the CDR3 is missing. The rearrangement links TRBV11-3 to TRBJ2-4, with D possibly being TRBD1 (6 bases). Trimming cost V 7 bases and J 2 bases, with 21 bases left between them. Germline CDR1 is SGHNT and CDR2 is YENEEA. This CDR3 is built from 17 residues. DNA of the CDR3: TGTGCCAGCACATCCTGGGGGCCACCCCCTTCCAAAAACATTCAGTACCTC. It specifies CASTSWGPPPSKNIQYL.

This clonotype has a count of ten or more. V gene TRBV28 combines with J gene TRBJ1-5, with 9 bases aligning to TRBD1. Germline CDR1 reads MDHEN; CDR2 reads SYDVKM. V gave up 3 bases and J gave up 4 bases; unmatched junction bases: 4. The CDR3 is made up of 15 amino acids. This CDR3 reads CASSFGDRVNQPQHF. CDR3 coding DNA: TGTGCCAGCAGTTTCGGGGACAGGGTTAATCAGCCCCAGCATTTT.

This clonotype appeared many times. V and J are TRBV12-5 and TRBJ2-2, with no clear D. Germline CDR1 reads LGHNT; CDR2 reads FRNRAP. V lost 5 bases and J lost 4, with 17 bases in between. CDR3 size: 16 residues. The CDR3 spells CASGMLPAPFTGELFF. Written as DNA, the CDR3 is TGTGCTAGTGGTATGTTACCAGCGCCGTTCACCGGGGAGCTGTTTTTT.

This clonotype was seen at least ten times. The rearrangement joins TRBV3-1 to TRBJ2-3, with 8 bases matching TRBD2. The junction had 9 bases not matched to a gene; V was cut back by 4 bases and J by 0 bases. This CDR3 spans 17 amino acids. Germline CDR1 LGHDT, CDR2 YNNKEL (reference sequence). The CDR3 nucleotides read TGTGCCAGCAGCCCTCGAAGCAAGCGGGGGAGCACAGATACGCAGTATTTT. This sequence encodes CASSPRSKRGSTDTQYF.

This clonotype has a count of ten or more. The J gene is TRBJ2-7, the V gene TRBV6-1, with no clear D. CDR1 and CDR2 (germline): MNHNS, SASEGT. With 3 bases removed from V and 1 base from J, the gap between germline ends came to 7 bases. The CDR3 is made up of 13 amino acids. The CDR3 coding sequence is TGTGCCAGCAGTGAGTACAGTTCCTACGAGCAGTACTTC. This codes for CASSEYSSYEQYF.

As DNA, the CDR3 is TGTGCCACCATGGGGAGACTAGCGGGGCTCACCGGGGAGCTGTTTTTT. Translated: CATMGRLAGLTGELFF. The gene calls are TRBV28 and TRBJ2-2; TRBD2 matches 11 bases. The CDR3 is 16 amino acids. Per germline, CDR1 MDHEN and CDR2 SYDVKM. The ends lost 10 bases at V and 4 bases at J; junction bases unmatched: 11.

This clonotype has a count of ten or more. This chain joins TRBV28 and TRBJ2-3; D gene ambiguous. CDR1 is MDHEN, CDR2 SYDVKM, per germline. V gave up 7 bases and J gave up 4 bases, with 9 bases separating them. The CDR3 is made up of 12 amino acids. The CDR3 nucleotides are TGTGCCAGCAAATCGTCCCCAGATACGCAGTATTTT. It translates to CASKSSPDTQYF.